One and the same sample provided the 13 T cell receptor beta chains below, sequenced in a study of blood T cell repertoires in COVID-19. Data came from immunoSEQ multiplex PCR; TCRdb stores just in-frame clones and leaves some out. The table has 160,000 or so clones, roughly 80% seen once. The specimen sequenced was peripheral blood. The receptors shown here come from a woman of 80 years or more with acute or convalescent COVID-19.

The V call is TRBV28, the J call TRBJ1-4, with 9 bases matching TRBD1. Germline values: CDR1 MDHEN, CDR2 SYDVKM. V shed 6 bases and J 8 bases; nucleotides not matched to a gene: 13. The CDR3 is 16 residues long. The DNA for the CDR3 is TGTGCCAGCAGCATTTATGGCGGGACAGGGCGCGAAAAACTGTTTTTT. Protein sequence: CASSIYGGTGREKLFF. The variable domain in full, completed from reference TRBV28 and TRBJ1-4, reads DVKVTQSSRYLVKRTGEKVFLECVQDMDHENMFWYRQDPGLGLRLIYFSYDVKMKEKGDIPEGYSVSREKKERFSLILESASTNQTSMYLCASSIYGGTGREKLFFGSGTQLSVL.

The chain links TRBV4-2 to TRBJ2-2; TRBD1 is a possible D gene (6 bases). The V gene lost 0 bases and the J gene lost 4 bases, with 9 bases spanning the gap. CDR1 is LGHNA, CDR2 YNFKEQ, per germline. The CDR3 consists of 15 residues. DNA of the CDR3: TGTGCCAGCAGCCAAGACCAGGGGTCCACCGGGGAGCTGTTTTTT. Protein product: CASSQDQGSTGELFF.

The chain recombines TRBV30 with TRBJ1-3, with a weak D call TRBD1 (5 bases). This CDR3 spans 15 amino acids. CDR1 is GTSNPN and CDR2 is SVGIG in the germline V gene (reference sequence). Trimming took off 3 bases at V and 0 bases at J, with 12 bases between the two ends. CDR3 residues: CAWRWGRSSGNTIYF. As DNA, the CDR3 is TGTGCCTGGAGGTGGGGCCGCAGCTCTGGAAACACCATATATTTT.

The V and J genes are TRBV27 and TRBJ1-2; 8 positions agree with TRBD1. The germline V gene has CDR1 MNHEY and CDR2 SMNVEV (reference sequence). CDR3 size: 15 residues. V was pared by 5 bases and J by 1 base, with 6 bases of the junction left unmatched. CDR3 residues: CASSPRQGSNYGYTF. CDR3 sequence (DNA): TGTGCCAGCAGTCCAAGACAGGGGAGTAACTATGGCTACACCTTC.

The gene calls are TRBV24-1 and TRBJ1-2, with 8 positions matching TRBD1. With V trimmed by 4 bases and J by 4 bases, 4 bases remained unmatched. Germline loops: CDR1 KGHDR, CDR2 SFDVKD. The CDR3 contains 14 residues. The CDR3 region is CATSDNTGGYGYTF. CDR3 in DNA: TGTGCCACCAGTGACAATACAGGGGGCTATGGCTACACCTTC.

The chain joins TRBV27 to TRBJ2-2; maybe TRBD1 (5 bases). The CDR3 sequence is 15 residues long. The germline V gene encodes CDR1 MNHEY and CDR2 SMNVEV (reference sequence). Deletions cut 5 bases from V and 5 bases from J, with 15 bases between. CDR3 in DNA: TGTGCCAGCAGTGACAGACCACCGGGTACCGGGGAGCTGTTTTTT. Protein product: CASSDRPPGTGELFF.

The chain links TRBV20-1 to TRBJ2-7, with D maybe TRBD1 (6 bases). This CDR3 is built from 11 residues. Germline assignment: CDR1 DFQATT and CDR2 SNEGSKA (reference sequence). The germline V and J ends were trimmed by 7 bases and 4 bases, with 11 bases remaining between them. The CDR3 nucleotides are TGCAGTGTAAGCCAGGGGTACGAGCAGTACTTC. It codes for CSVSQGYEQYF.

In this sample, this clone turned up once. This chain connects TRBV27 to TRBJ2-1; 8 positions match TRBD2. The CDR3 runs to 15 residues. Germline V gives CDR1 MNHEY, CDR2 SMNVEV (reference sequence). V dropped 6 bases and J dropped 1; count of bases not matched to a gene: 5. DNA of the CDR3: TGTGCCAGCAGCCCAGCGGGGGCTTCCTACAATGAGCAGTTCTTC. Translation gives CASSPAGASYNEQFF.

The rearrangement uses TRBV19 and TRBJ2-7, with 10 bases matching TRBD2. Per germline, CDR1 LNHDA and CDR2 SQIVND (reference sequence). Trimming at V came to 6 bases and at J to 3 bases, leaving 8 bases not matched to a gene. This CDR3 has 15 amino acids. CDR3 DNA sequence: TGTGCCAGTAGAGTTGGGACTAGCGCCCACTACGAGCAGTACTTC. Translated: CASRVGTSAHYEQYF.

The chain uses TRBV4-1 and TRBJ2-7; possibly TRBD1 for D (5 bases). This CDR3 comprises 15 residues. In germline, CDR1 is MGHRA, CDR2 YSYEKL. V was trimmed by 1 base and J by 1 base, leaving 11 bases between them. CDR3 region: CASSQVTAGSYEQYF. CDR3 sequence (DNA): TGCGCCAGCAGCCAAGTGACAGCCGGTTCCTACGAGCAGTACTTC.

This chain uses TRBV30 with TRBJ1-3; TRBD1 matches 8 bases. With 6 bases clipped from V and 4 bases from J, the junction kept 14 bases outside the gene matches. CDR3 length: 16 residues. CDR1 and CDR2 (germline): GTSNPN, SVGIG (reference sequence). CDR3 region: CACASPVRGRGNTIYF. CDR3 in DNA: TGTGCCTGTGCCTCGCCGGTCAGGGGGCGAGGAAACACCATATATTTT.

The rearrangement joins TRBV5-1 to TRBJ2-7; a weak D match, TRBD2 (6 bases). V dropped 6 bases and J dropped 7 bases, with 23 bases sitting between them. This CDR3 is built from 15 residues. The germline gives CDR1 SGHRS, CDR2 YFSETQ. CDR3 sequence: CASTAHAGRDEEQYF. As DNA, the CDR3 is TGCGCCAGCACCGCCCACGCGGGGCGAGACGAAGAGCAGTACTTC. Drawing the rest from reference TRBV5-1 and TRBJ2-7, the complete variable domain is KAGVTQTPRYLIKTRGQQVTLSCSPISGHRSVSWYQQTPGQGLQFLFEYFSETQRNKGNFPGRFSGRQFSNSRSEMNVSTLELGDSALYLCASTAHAGRDEEQYFGPGTRLTVT.

In the case of this clone: The same CDR3 also results from other DNA sequences found in this sample. The chain links TRBV5-1 to TRBJ1-1; D might be TRBD1 (6 bases). Trimming shortened V by 0 bases and J by 2 bases, and 8 bases separated the two germline ends. Germline-derived CDR1 and CDR2 are SGHRS and YFSETQ. The CDR3 has 14 residues. CDR3 region: CASSLGTVNTEAFF. CDR3 sequence (DNA): TGCGCCAGCAGCTTGGGGACAGTAAACACTGAAGCTTTCTTT.